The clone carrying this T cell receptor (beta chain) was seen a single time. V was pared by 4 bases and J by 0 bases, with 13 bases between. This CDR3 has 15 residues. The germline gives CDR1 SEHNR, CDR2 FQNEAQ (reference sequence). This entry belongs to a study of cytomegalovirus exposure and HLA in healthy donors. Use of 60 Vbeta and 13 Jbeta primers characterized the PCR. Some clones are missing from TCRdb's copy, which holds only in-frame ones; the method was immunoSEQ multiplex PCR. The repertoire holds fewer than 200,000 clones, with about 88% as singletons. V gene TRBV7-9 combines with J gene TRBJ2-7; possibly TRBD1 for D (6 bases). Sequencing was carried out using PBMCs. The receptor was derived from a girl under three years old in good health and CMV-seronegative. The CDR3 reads CASSSTGRGSYEQYF. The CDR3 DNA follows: TGTGCCAGCAGCTCAACAGGGAGAGGCTCCTACGAGCAGTACTTC.